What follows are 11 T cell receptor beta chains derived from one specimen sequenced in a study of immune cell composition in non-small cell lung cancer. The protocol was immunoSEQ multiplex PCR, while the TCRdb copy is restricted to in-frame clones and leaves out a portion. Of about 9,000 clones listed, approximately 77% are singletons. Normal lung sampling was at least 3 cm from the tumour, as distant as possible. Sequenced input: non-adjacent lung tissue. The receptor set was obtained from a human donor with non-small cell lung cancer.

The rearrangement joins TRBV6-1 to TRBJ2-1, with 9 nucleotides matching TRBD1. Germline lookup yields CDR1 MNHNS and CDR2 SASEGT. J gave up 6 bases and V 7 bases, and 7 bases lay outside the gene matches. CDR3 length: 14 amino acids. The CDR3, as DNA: TGTGCCAGCACCCGGGACAGGGTGGTCAATGAGCAGTTCTTC. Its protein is CASTRDRVVNEQFF.

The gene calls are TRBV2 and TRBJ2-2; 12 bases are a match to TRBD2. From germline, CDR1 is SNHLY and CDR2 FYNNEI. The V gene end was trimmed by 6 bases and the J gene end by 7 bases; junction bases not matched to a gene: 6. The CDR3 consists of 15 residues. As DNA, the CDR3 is TGTGCCAGCAGGGTACTAGCGGGAGGAGGCGGGGAGCTGTTTTTT. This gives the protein CASRVLAGGGGELFF.

The CDR3 loop reads CASSPSGGTYNEQFF. For the CDR3, the DNA is TGCGCCAGCAGCCCTAGCGGGGGGACCTACAATGAGCAGTTCTTC. The chain links TRBV4-3 to TRBJ2-1; 11 bases are shared with TRBD2. V shed 4 bases, J shed 2 bases, and the junction held 1 base outside the gene matches. CDR1 is LGHNA and CDR2 is YSLEER in the germline V gene. The CDR3 runs to 15 residues.

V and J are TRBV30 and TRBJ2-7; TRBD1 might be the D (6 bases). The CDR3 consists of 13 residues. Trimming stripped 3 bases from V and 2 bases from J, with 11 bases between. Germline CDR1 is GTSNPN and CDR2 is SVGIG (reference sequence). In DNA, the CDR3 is TGTGCCTGGAGCACAGGACAGCCCTACGAGCAGTACTTC. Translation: CAWSTGQPYEQYF.

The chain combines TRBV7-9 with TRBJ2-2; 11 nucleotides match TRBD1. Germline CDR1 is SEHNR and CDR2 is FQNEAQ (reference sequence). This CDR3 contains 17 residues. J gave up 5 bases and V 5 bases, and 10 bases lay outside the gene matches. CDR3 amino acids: CASSPLPGTGGTGELFF. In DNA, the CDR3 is TGTGCCAGCAGCCCCCTCCCCGGGACAGGGGGGACCGGGGAGCTGTTTTTT.

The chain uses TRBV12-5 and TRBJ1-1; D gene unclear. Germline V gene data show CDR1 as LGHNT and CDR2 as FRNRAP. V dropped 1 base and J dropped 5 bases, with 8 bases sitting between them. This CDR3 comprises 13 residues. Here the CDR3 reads CASGLGSRTEAFF. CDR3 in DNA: TGTGCTAGTGGTTTGGGGAGCAGGACTGAAGCTTTCTTT.

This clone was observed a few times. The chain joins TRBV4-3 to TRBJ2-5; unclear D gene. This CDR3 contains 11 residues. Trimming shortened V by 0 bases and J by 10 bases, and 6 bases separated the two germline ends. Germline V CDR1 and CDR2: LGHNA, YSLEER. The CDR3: CASSQDEDQYF. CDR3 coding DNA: TGCGCCAGCAGCCAAGATGAGGACCAGTACTTC.

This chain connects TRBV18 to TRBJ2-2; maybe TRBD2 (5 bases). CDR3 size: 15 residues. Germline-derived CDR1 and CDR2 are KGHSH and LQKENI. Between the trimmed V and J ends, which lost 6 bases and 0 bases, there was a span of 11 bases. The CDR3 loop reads CASSRAEANTGELFF. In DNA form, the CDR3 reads TGTGCCAGCTCGCGGGCGGAAGCGAACACCGGGGAGCTGTTTTTT.

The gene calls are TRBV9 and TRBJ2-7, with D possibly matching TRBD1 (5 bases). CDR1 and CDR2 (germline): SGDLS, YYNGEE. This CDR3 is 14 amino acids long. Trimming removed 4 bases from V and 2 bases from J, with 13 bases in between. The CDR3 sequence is CASSPRGEPYEQYF. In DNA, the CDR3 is TGTGCCAGCAGCCCAAGGGGTGAACCCTACGAGCAGTACTTC.

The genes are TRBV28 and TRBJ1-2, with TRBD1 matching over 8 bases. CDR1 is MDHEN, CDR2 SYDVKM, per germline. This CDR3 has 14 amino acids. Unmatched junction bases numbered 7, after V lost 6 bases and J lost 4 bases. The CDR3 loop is CASRSTGTGYGYTF. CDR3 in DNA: TGTGCCAGCAGGTCCACCGGGACAGGCTATGGCTACACCTTC.

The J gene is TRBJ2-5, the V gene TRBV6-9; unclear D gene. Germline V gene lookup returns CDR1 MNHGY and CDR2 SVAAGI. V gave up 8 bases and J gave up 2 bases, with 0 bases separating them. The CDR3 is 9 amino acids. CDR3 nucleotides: TGTGCCAGCCAAGAGACCCAGTACTTC. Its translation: CASQETQYF.